This T cell receptor beta chain was captured in a study of identical twins. Broader study findings: For cord blood, abundant beta clonotypes had fewer insertions, unlike memory repertoires, which showed none.

This clonotype was counted a few times. Its specificity is not known. Using its own MiXCR run on the 5' RACE reads, TCRdb lists one record per CDR3 protein. The sample consists of 700,000 or so distinct CDR3 sequences, roughly 20% of them appearing once. Germline V lookup: CDR1 LNHNV, CDR2 YYDKDF (reference sequence). The CDR3 covers 14 residues. Trimming cost V 1 base and J 5 bases, with 10 bases left between them. All of the donors were Caucasians in good health. This sample was also put to use in a study of T cells expressing NK-cell markers. That source adds: Alpha-beta TCR T cells were the sole sorting target in several experiments, owing to an anti-gamma-delta TCR antibody.

This clonotype was obtained from a woman aged 18-29 years in good health. Sequencing was carried out using PBMCs. J is TRBJ2-3 and V is TRBV15; no definite D call. CDR3 loop: CATSRGIGGDTQYF. For the CDR3, the DNA is TGTGCCACCAGCAGAGGGATCGGTGGAGATACGCAGTATTTT.